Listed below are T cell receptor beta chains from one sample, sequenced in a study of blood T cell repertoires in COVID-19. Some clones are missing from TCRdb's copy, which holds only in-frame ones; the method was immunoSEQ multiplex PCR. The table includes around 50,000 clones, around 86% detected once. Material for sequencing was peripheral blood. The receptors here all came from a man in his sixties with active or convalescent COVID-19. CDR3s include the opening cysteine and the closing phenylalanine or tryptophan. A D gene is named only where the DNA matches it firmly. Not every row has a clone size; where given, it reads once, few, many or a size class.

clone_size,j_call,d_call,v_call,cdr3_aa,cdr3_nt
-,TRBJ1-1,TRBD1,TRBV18,CASSPLRGRDTEAFF,TGTGCCAGCTCACCATTGAGGGGGCGCGACACTGAAGCTTTCTTT
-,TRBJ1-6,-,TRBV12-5,CASGSTGSSYNSPLHF,TGTGCTAGTGGTTCGACAGGTTCCTCCTATAATTCACCCCTCCACTTT
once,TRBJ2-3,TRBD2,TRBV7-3,CASSGTSADTQYF,TGTGCCAGCAGTGGGACTAGTGCAGATACGCAGTATTTT
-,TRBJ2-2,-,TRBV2,CASRSGMDRNTGELFF,TGTGCCAGCAGGTCGGGAATGGACAGAAACACCGGGGAGCTGTTTTTT
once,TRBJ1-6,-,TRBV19,CASSRREVAYNSPLHF,TGTGCCAGTAGTAGGAGGGAGGTCGCCTATAATTCACCCCTCCACTTT
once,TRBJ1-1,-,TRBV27,CASSSNYRNTEAFF,TGTGCCAGCAGTTCCAATTACAGGAACACTGAAGCTTTCTTT
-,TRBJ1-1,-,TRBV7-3,CASSQGGGNTEAFF,TGTGCCAGCAGCCAAGGTGGCGGGAACACTGAAGCTTTCTTT
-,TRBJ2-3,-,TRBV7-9,CASTRYAGTDTQYF,TGTGCCAGCACAAGGTACGCGGGCACAGATACGCAGTATTTT
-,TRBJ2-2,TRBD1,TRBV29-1,CSANRGTGELFF,TGCAGCGCGAACAGGGGGACCGGGGAGCTGTTTTTT
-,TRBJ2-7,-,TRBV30,CAWSPPQTGRNHEQYF,TGTGCCTGGAGTCCTCCACAGACAGGGAGGAACCACGAGCAGTACTTC
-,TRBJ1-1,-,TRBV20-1,CSALDRFEAFF,TGCAGTGCCCTTGACAGGTTTGAAGCTTTCTTT
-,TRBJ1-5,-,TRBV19,CASSIQMYSNQPQHF,TGTGCCAGTAGTATTCAGATGTATAGCAATCAGCCCCAGCATTTT
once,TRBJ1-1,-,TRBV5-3,CARSLRRALNTEAFF,TGTGCCAGAAGCTTGAGGCGGGCCCTAAACACTGAAGCTTTCTTT
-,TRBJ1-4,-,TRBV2,CASSEDGGATNEKLFF,TGTGCCAGCAGTGAGGATGGAGGTGCAACTAATGAAAAACTGTTTTTT
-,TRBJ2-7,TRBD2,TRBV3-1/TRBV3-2,CASSQGTSGGAVTYEQYF,TGTGCCAGCAGCCAAGGAACTAGCGGGGGGGCGGTCACCTACGAGCAGTACTTC
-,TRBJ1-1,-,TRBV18,CASYDRYTEAFF,TGTGCCAGCTATGACAGATACACTGAAGCTTTCTTT
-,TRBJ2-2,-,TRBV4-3,CASSTTRTRGRVTGELFF,TGCGCCAGCAGCACCACGCGAACAAGGGGGAGGGTCACCGGGGAGCTGTTTTTT
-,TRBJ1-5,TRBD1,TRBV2,CASSGWGQYSNQPQHF,TGTGCCAGCAGTGGATGGGGACAGTATAGCAATCAGCCCCAGCATTTT
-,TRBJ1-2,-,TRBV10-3,CAITGQSSYGYTF,TGTGCCATCACTGGACAGTCTAGCTATGGCTACACCTTC
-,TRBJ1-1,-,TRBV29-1,CSVEVESYTEAFF,TGCAGCGTTGAAGTAGAGAGCTACACTGAAGCTTTCTTT
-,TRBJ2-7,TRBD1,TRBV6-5,CATGQGGRYEQYF,TGTGCCACCGGACAGGGGGGTCGCTACGAGCAGTACTTC
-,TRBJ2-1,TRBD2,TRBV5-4,CASSVEGLAAYNEQFF,TGTGCCAGCAGCGTCGAGGGACTAGCGGCCTACAATGAGCAGTTCTTC
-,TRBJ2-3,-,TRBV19,CASSITGPSTDTQYF,TGTGCCAGTAGTATAACAGGACCGTCAACAGATACGCAGTATTTT
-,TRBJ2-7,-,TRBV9,CASSVGELGWHEQYF,TGTGCCAGCAGCGTAGGGGAGTTAGGTTGGCACGAGCAGTACTTC
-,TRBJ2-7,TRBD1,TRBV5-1,CASSLVGQNSGEQYF,TGCGCCAGCAGCTTGGTGGGACAGAATTCGGGCGAGCAGTACTTC
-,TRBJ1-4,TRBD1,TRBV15,CATSRDYGQERQLMEKLFF,TGTGCCACCAGCAGAGACTACGGACAGGAAAGACAACTAATGGAAAAACTGTTTTTT
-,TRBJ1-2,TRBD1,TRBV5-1,CASSLAGDRGQVGYTF,TGCGCCAGCAGCTTGGCCGGGGACAGGGGGCAGGTTGGCTACACCTTC
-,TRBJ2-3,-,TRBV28,CASSLRWAKRSTDTQYF,TGTGCCAGCAGTTTACGGTGGGCAAAGAGAAGCACAGATACGCAGTATTTT
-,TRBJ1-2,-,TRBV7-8,CASSGYSYGYTF,TGTGCCAGCAGCGGATACAGCTATGGCTACACCTTC
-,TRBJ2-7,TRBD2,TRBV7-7,CASSVPGGEQYF,TGTGCCAGCAGCGTTCCGGGGGGCGAGCAGTACTTC
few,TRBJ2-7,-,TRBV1,CTSRENHHEQYF,TGCACCAGCAGGGAGAACCACCACGAGCAGTACTTC
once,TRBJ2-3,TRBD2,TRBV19,CASSISASGGARDTQYF,TGTGCCAGTAGTATATCGGCTAGCGGGGGGGCCAGGGATACGCAGTATTTT
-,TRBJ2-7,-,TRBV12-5,CASGFGLGGSYEQYF,TGTGCTAGTGGTTTTGGTTTGGGGGGCTCCTACGAGCAGTACTTC
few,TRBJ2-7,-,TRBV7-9,CASSSTGTYEQYF,TGTGCCAGCAGCTCTACAGGGACCTACGAGCAGTACTTC
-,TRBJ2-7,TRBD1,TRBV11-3,CASSPSGTEPYEQYF,TGTGCCAGCAGCCCATCCGGGACAGAACCCTACGAGCAGTACTTC
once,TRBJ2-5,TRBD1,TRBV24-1,CATSDSRTGGETQYF,TGTGCCACCAGTGATAGCAGGACAGGGGGCGAGACCCAGTACTTC
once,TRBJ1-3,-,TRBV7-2,CASSFFGPGNTIYF,TGTGCCAGCAGCTTCTTTGGCCCTGGAAACACCATATATTTT
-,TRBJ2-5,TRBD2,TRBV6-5,CASSSRTSQETQYF,TGTGCCAGCAGTTCGCGGACTAGTCAGGAGACCCAGTACTTC
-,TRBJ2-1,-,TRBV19,CASRGYNEQFF,TGTGCCAGCCGGGGATACAATGAGCAGTTCTTC
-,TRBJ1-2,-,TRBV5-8,CASSLGRDGYTF,TGTGCCAGCAGCTTGGGTCGGGATGGCTACACCTTC
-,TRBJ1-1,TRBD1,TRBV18,CASSRQGVNTEAFF,TGTGCCAGCTCACGACAGGGAGTAAACACTGAAGCTTTCTTT
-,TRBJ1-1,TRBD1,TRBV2,CASSNRGLTEAFF,TGTGCCAGCAGCAACAGGGGGCTGACTGAAGCTTTCTTT
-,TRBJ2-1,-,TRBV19,CASSIQTYNEQFF,TGTGCCAGTAGTATTCAAACCTACAATGAGCAGTTCTTC
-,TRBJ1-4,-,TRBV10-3,CAISARGSTNEKLFF,TGTGCCATCAGCGCTCGGGGTTCAACTAATGAAAAACTGTTTTTT
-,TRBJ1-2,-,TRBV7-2,CASSKGGAMSYTF,TGTGCCAGCAGCAAAGGTGGGGCGATGAGCTACACCTTC
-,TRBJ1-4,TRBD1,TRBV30,CAWTTPGTANEKLFF,TGTGCCTGGACGACCCCCGGGACAGCTAATGAAAAACTGTTTTTT
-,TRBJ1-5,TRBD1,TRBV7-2,CASSRGQDLPQHF,TGTGCCAGCAGCCGCGGACAGGACTTGCCCCAGCATTTT
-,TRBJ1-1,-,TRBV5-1,CASSSTSGEPEAFF,TGCGCCAGCAGCTCGACCTCAGGGGAACCTGAAGCTTTCTTT
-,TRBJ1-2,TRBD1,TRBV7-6,CASSPPGQGHGYTF,TGTGCCAGCAGCCCCCCGGGACAGGGTCATGGCTACACCTTC